This entry concerns a single T cell receptor beta chain. The data originate from a study of blood T cell repertoires in COVID-19. Germline V lookup: CDR1 LNHDA, CDR2 SQIVND (reference sequence). The CDR3 extends over 16 amino acids. V was pared by 2 bases and J by 3 bases, with 7 bases of the junction left unmatched. Assay: immunoSEQ multiplex PCR; the TCRdb copy retains only in-frame clones and omits some. The table has approximately 69,000 clones, about four fifths seen once. The receptor was derived from a woman between 65 and 79 years old with acute or convalescent COVID-19. Material: peripheral blood. The rearrangement uses TRBV19 and TRBJ2-3, with 8 bases lining up with TRBD2. CDR3: CASSIMSGSRTDTQYF. The CDR3 bases are TGTGCCAGTAGTATAATGAGCGGGAGTCGTACAGATACGCAGTATTTT.